This is a list of T cell receptor beta chains from one sample in a study of cytomegalovirus exposure and HLA in healthy donors. TCRdb's table, derived via immunoSEQ multiplex PCR, lists solely in-frame clones and lacks some. The data contain approximately 60,000 clones, around 90% of them singletons. Sequencing was performed on PBMCs. The receptors come from a man between 18 and 29 years old in good health and CMV-seronegative. CDR3s include the opening cysteine and the closing phenylalanine or tryptophan. D genes are given only for firm matches. Not all rows give a size; the values are once, few, many and, for expanded clones, a class.

size	V	J	D	DNA	CDR3
few	TRBV27	TRBJ2-1	TRBD2	TGTGCCAGCACCCCTAGCGGCCCCTACAATGAGCAGTTCTTC	CASTPSGPYNEQFF
-	TRBV2	TRBJ1-3	-	TGTGCCAGCCGCAGGGCAGTGTCTGGAAACACCATATATTTT	CASRRAVSGNTIYF
-	TRBV5-4	TRBJ2-1	TRBD2	TGTGCCAGCAGCTTGGAAGGCGGGAGTATCAATGAGCAGTTCTTC	CASSLEGGSINEQFF
-	TRBV5-1	TRBJ1-1	-	TGCGCCAGCAGCGCGCTGACAGGCGGAAGATTAGCTTTCTTT	CASSALTGGRLAFF
-	TRBV10-1	TRBJ2-1	TRBD2	TGCGCCAGCAGTGGTCCCGCTCTTGGGGGGACTATCAATGAGCAGTTCTTC	CASSGPALGGTINEQFF
-	TRBV6-6	TRBJ2-7	TRBD1	TGTGCCAGCAGTTCGGGACAGGGCGGCGAGCAGTACTTC	CASSSGQGGEQYF
-	TRBV9	TRBJ2-7	TRBD1	TGTGCCAGCAGCGGCAGCCAGGGGGCTCGTTACGAGCAGTACTTC	CASSGSQGARYEQYF
-	TRBV13	TRBJ2-2	-	TGTGCCAGCACCCCCCCGGGAGAAAGAGCCGGGGAGCTGTTTTTT	CASTPPGERAGELFF
-	TRBV29-1	TRBJ2-7	-	TGCAGCGCCAAGGAGTCGGGACACGGGTCTTTCTCCTACGAGCAGTACTTC	CSAKESGHGSFSYEQYF
-	TRBV19	TRBJ2-5	-	TGTGCCAGTAGTATCGCCAGGGCTGAGACCCAGTACTTC	CASSIARAETQYF
-	TRBV6-4	TRBJ2-1	-	TGTGCCAGCAGTGACTCGAGCGGCTCCTACAATGAGCAGTTCTTC	CASSDSSGSYNEQFF
-	TRBV5-6	TRBJ2-3	TRBD2	TGTGCCAGCAGATCCGGACTAGTCGACACAGATACGCAGTATTTT	CASRSGLVDTDTQYF
-	TRBV5-6	TRBJ2-1	TRBD2	TGTGCCAGCAGCTCTGGACTAGTTTCCTATGAGCAGTTCTTC	CASSSGLVSYEQFF
-	TRBV5-8	TRBJ2-1	-	TGTGCCAGCAGCTTATATGGGACTCCCTACAATGAGCAGTTCTTC	CASSLYGTPYNEQFF
-	TRBV14	TRBJ1-2	-	TGTGCCAGCAGCCAAGACGCAGGATTGATCAGCGGCTACACCTTC	CASSQDAGLISGYTF
once	TRBV19	TRBJ2-1	TRBD2	TGTGCCAGTAGTACCCCGGGACTAGCGGGGTGGAGCTCCTACAATGAGCAGTTCTTC	CASSTPGLAGWSSYNEQFF
-	TRBV6-4	TRBJ2-1	TRBD2	TGTGCCAGCAGTGACCGGGAGGGCCCATACAATGAGCAGTTCTTC	CASSDREGPYNEQFF
-	TRBV5-5	TRBJ2-3	TRBD1	TGTGCCAGCAGCTCCTGGGACAGGGGCTCCACAGATACGCAGTATTTT	CASSSWDRGSTDTQYF
-	TRBV15	TRBJ2-1	TRBD2	TGTGCCACCAGCACGGCACTAGCGGGAGTGATTGAGCAGTTCTTC	CATSTALAGVIEQFF
once	TRBV5-1	TRBJ2-7	TRBD1	TGCGCCAGCAGCTCACAGGGGGCCGTTTCCGAGCAGTACTTC	CASSSQGAVSEQYF
-	TRBV28	TRBJ1-2	-	TGTGCCAGCAGTTTTCGGGGGGCTCGGACTGGCTACACCTTC	CASSFRGARTGYTF
-	TRBV11-2	TRBJ2-7	-	-	CASSFVAGGSTYEQYF
-	TRBV18	TRBJ1-1	-	TGTGCCAGCTCACAGACAGCGAACACTGAAGCTTTCTTT	CASSQTANTEAFF
-	TRBV28	TRBJ1-2	TRBD1	TGTGCCAGCAGTTTCCTAGGGGGGACAGGGAATCGTGGCTACACCTTC	CASSFLGGTGNRGYTF
few	TRBV6-4	TRBJ1-2	-	TGTGCCAGCAGCCCCGGACACTCAGCTAACTATGGCTACACCTTC	CASSPGHSANYGYTF
-	TRBV6-5	TRBJ2-7	TRBD1	TGTGCCAGCAGGAATACCGGGACAGGGCTCCACGAGCAGTACTTC	CASRNTGTGLHEQYF
few	TRBV19	TRBJ1-2	-	TGTGCCAGTAGTATAGAGCGGGAGTGGGCCTATGGCTACACCTTC	CASSIEREWAYGYTF
-	TRBV11-2	TRBJ2-5	-	TGTGCCAGCAGCTTAATACAGGGTTGGGAGACCCAGTACTTC	CASSLIQGWETQYF
-	TRBV7-9	TRBJ2-1	-	TGTGCCAGCAGCTTTTTAGCGCCTCCCAATGAGCAGTTCTTC	CASSFLAPPNEQFF
-	TRBV2	TRBJ2-7	-	TGTGCCAGCAGTGGTGAGCACGAGCAGTACTTC	CASSGEHEQYF
-	TRBV27	TRBJ2-5	TRBD2	TGTGCCAGCAGTGGCCGACTAGCGGGGCAAGAGACCCAGTACTTC	CASSGRLAGQETQYF
-	TRBV14	TRBJ1-1	-	TGTGCCAGCAGTTCCTACGGGGGGCCTTCTGAAGCTTTCTTT	CASSSYGGPSEAFF
-	TRBV27	TRBJ1-2	TRBD1	TGTGCCAGCAGTCCAAGGGGACAGAACTATGGCTACACCTTC	CASSPRGQNYGYTF
-	TRBV10-1	TRBJ2-6	-	TGCGCCAGCAGCAGTACGTCCAACGTCCTGACTTTC	CASSSTSNVLTF
-	TRBV2	TRBJ1-1	-	TGTGCCAGCAGTGTGACCCCACAGGGAAGGAGCACTGAAGCTTTCTTT	CASSVTPQGRSTEAFF
few	TRBV11-2	TRBJ2-7	-	TGTGCCAGCTCCACGGGAGTAGTCGAGCAGTACTTC	CASSTGVVEQYF
-	TRBV28	TRBJ1-1	TRBD1	TGTGCCAGCAGTTTAGGGGCAGGGGGGTTTGAAGCTTTCTTT	CASSLGAGGFEAFF
once	TRBV19	TRBJ2-1	-	TGTGCCAGTAGTATAGATCACCCTAGAGGGCAGTTCTTC	CASSIDHPRGQFF
-	TRBV5-4	TRBJ2-7	TRBD1	TGTGCCAGCAGCCCGTACAGGGGGACCTACGAGCAGTACTTC	CASSPYRGTYEQYF